These 12 T cell receptor beta chains share one sample of origin, sequenced in a study of control samples from healthy donors and cancer patients. Using immunoSEQ multiplex PCR, the repertoire was profiled, and TCRdb retains in-frame clones only, with some absent. The sample has 84,000 or so clones, around 83% seen once. Sequences were obtained from PBMCs. The receptors shown here come from a man aged 55 to 70 with head and neck cancer.

The chain is built from TRBV18 and TRBJ1-4; D is uncertain. Trimming took off 3 bases at V and 8 bases at J, with 10 bases between the two ends. The germline CDR1 and CDR2 sequences are KGHSH and LQKENI. This CDR3 contains 13 residues. The CDR3, as DNA: TGTGCCAGCTCACCTGAACCTGGGGAAAAACTGTTTTTT. This codes for CASSPEPGEKLFF. Variable domain in full (rest from reference TRBV18 and TRBJ1-4): NAGVMQNPRHLVRRRGQEARLRCSPMKGHSHVYWYRQLPEEGLKFMVYLQKENIIDESGMPKERFSAEFPKEGPSILRIQQVVRGDSAAYFCASSPEPGEKLFFGSGTQLSVL.

This clone turned up a few times. The chain uses TRBV7-9 and TRBJ2-7; D unclear. This CDR3 is 13 amino acids long. Between the trimmed V and J ends, which lost 4 bases and 7 bases, there was a span of 14 bases. The germline V gene encodes CDR1 SEHNR and CDR2 FQNEAQ (reference sequence). The CDR3 spells CASSSSGFFEQYF. The DNA of the CDR3 is TGTGCCAGCAGCTCCTCAGGATTCTTTGAGCAGTACTTC.

The chain joins TRBV30 to TRBJ1-1, with a weak D call TRBD1 (5 bases). Germline CDR1 reads GTSNPN; CDR2 reads SVGIG (reference sequence). Trimming cost V 8 bases and J 6 bases, with 16 bases left between them. CDR3 size: 12 residues. CDR3: CAHTRGYAEAFF. The CDR3 nucleotides are TGTGCCCATACGAGGGGATACGCTGAAGCTTTCTTT.

This chain connects TRBV5-1 to TRBJ2-1, with D possibly being TRBD2 (6 bases). This CDR3 has 12 amino acids. The V gene's germline CDR1 is SGHRS and CDR2 YFSETQ. Between the trimmed V and J ends, which lost 5 bases and 9 bases, there was a span of 12 bases. The CDR3 sequence is CASRAEGSEQFF. For the CDR3, the DNA is TGCGCCAGCAGGGCGGAGGGAAGTGAGCAGTTCTTC.

The J gene is TRBJ2-3, the V gene TRBV7-2; 14 nucleotides line up with TRBD2. Germline V gene lookup returns CDR1 SGHTA and CDR2 FQGNSA. The V and J ends lost 5 bases and 4 bases, in that order; junction bases with no gene match: 5. The CDR3 contains 16 residues. Written as DNA, the CDR3 is TGTGCCAGCAGCCAACGACTAGCGGGAGGGTCAGATACGCAGTATTTT. Encoded protein: CASSQRLAGGSDTQYF. Drawing the rest from reference TRBV7-2 and TRBJ2-3, the complete variable domain is GAGVSQSPSNKVTEKGKDVELRCDPISGHTALYWYRQSLGQGLEFLIYFQGNSAPDKSGLPSDRFSAERTGGSVSTLTIQRTQQEDSAVYLCASSQRLAGGSDTQYFGPGTRLTVL.

This sequence joins TRBV19 and TRBJ2-5, with D perhaps matching TRBD1 or TRBD2 (5 bases each). V lost 4 bases, J lost 6 bases, and 21 bases lay in between. The CDR3 has 16 amino acids. Germline CDR1 reads LNHDA; CDR2 reads SQIVND (reference sequence). This CDR3 reads CASSTVPFPGPQTQYF. The CDR3 DNA sequence: TGTGCCAGTAGTACCGTACCCTTTCCGGGACCCCAGACCCAGTACTTC. The full variable domain, completed using reference TRBV19 and TRBJ2-5, is DGGITQSPKYLFRKEGQNVTLSCEQNLNHDAMYWYRQDPGQGLRLIYYSQIVNDFQKGDIAEGYSVSREKKESFPLTVTSAQKNPTAFYLCASSTVPFPGPQTQYFGPGTRLLVL.

V usage is TRBV5-1 and J usage is TRBJ2-7, with D possibly being TRBD2 (5 bases). This CDR3 spans 13 amino acids. Trimming took 1 base from V and 5 from J, leaving 10 bases between them. Germline V gene lookup returns CDR1 SGHRS and CDR2 YFSETQ. The CDR3 spells CASSLRLNHEQYF. The CDR3 DNA sequence: TGCGCCAGCAGCTTGAGACTAAACCACGAGCAGTACTTC.

The chain combines TRBV2 with TRBJ1-6; D not resolved. Germline CDR1 and CDR2: SNHLY and FYNNEI. The CDR3 extends over 12 amino acids. V was clipped by 1 base and J by 16 bases, with 11 bases between them. CDR3 coding DNA: TGTGCCAGCAGTGAAGTTTGGCCGAATCTCCACTTT. Translation gives CASSEVWPNLHF.

This clone was found a few times. The J gene is TRBJ2-1, the V gene TRBV24-1; D gene ambiguous. The germline gives CDR1 KGHDR, CDR2 SFDVKD. The CDR3 sequence is 11 residues long. V was trimmed by 7 bases and J by 5 bases, leaving 5 bases between them. CDR3 sequence reads: CATRQNNEQFF. The CDR3 DNA reads as TGTGCCACCAGACAAAACAATGAGCAGTTCTTC.

This clone was observed a handful of times. One junction end disagrees with the germline gene, perhaps due to a read error. The CDR3 DNA reads TGTGCCCGGAGGGGTACCGCGGGACAAGCGACTAACTATGGCTACACCTTC. It specifies CARRGTAGQATNYGYTF. The rearrangement links TRBV30 to TRBJ1-2; D is perhaps TRBD1 (6 bases). CDR1 is GTSNPN, CDR2 SVGIG, per germline (reference sequence). The CDR3 is 17 amino acids.

V usage is TRBV4-1 and J usage is TRBJ1-5; D not resolved. Germline V CDR1 and CDR2: MGHRA, YSYEKL. V shed 1 base and J shed 2 bases, with 6 bases lying between them. CDR3 length: 14 residues. In DNA, the CDR3 is TGCGCCAGCAGCCAAGGGGAGCGCAATCAGCCCCAGCATTTT. Its translation is CASSQGERNQPQHF.

This clone showed up just once. The chain combines TRBV6-5 with TRBJ2-1; TRBD2 agrees at 9 bases. There are 15 residues in the CDR3. The germline gives CDR1 MNHEY, CDR2 SVGAGI. The V gene end was trimmed by 10 bases and the J gene end by 8 bases; junction bases not matched to a gene: 15. Here the CDR3 DNA reads TGTGCCATCGACGGGGCGGGACTAGCTTTCGATGAGCAGTTCTTC. Translating it yields CAIDGAGLAFDEQFF.